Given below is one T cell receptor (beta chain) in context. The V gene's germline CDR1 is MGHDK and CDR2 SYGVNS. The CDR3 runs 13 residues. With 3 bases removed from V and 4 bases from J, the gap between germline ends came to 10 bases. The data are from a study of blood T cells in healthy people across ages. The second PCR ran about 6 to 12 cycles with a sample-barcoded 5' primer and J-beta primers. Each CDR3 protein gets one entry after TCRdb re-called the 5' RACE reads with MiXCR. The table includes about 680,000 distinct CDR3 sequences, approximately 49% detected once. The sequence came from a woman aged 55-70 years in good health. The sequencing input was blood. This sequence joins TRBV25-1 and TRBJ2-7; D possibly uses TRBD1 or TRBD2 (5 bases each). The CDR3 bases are TGTGCCAGCAGTGAGGCAGGGAGATACGAGCAGTACTTC. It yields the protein CASSEAGRYEQYF.